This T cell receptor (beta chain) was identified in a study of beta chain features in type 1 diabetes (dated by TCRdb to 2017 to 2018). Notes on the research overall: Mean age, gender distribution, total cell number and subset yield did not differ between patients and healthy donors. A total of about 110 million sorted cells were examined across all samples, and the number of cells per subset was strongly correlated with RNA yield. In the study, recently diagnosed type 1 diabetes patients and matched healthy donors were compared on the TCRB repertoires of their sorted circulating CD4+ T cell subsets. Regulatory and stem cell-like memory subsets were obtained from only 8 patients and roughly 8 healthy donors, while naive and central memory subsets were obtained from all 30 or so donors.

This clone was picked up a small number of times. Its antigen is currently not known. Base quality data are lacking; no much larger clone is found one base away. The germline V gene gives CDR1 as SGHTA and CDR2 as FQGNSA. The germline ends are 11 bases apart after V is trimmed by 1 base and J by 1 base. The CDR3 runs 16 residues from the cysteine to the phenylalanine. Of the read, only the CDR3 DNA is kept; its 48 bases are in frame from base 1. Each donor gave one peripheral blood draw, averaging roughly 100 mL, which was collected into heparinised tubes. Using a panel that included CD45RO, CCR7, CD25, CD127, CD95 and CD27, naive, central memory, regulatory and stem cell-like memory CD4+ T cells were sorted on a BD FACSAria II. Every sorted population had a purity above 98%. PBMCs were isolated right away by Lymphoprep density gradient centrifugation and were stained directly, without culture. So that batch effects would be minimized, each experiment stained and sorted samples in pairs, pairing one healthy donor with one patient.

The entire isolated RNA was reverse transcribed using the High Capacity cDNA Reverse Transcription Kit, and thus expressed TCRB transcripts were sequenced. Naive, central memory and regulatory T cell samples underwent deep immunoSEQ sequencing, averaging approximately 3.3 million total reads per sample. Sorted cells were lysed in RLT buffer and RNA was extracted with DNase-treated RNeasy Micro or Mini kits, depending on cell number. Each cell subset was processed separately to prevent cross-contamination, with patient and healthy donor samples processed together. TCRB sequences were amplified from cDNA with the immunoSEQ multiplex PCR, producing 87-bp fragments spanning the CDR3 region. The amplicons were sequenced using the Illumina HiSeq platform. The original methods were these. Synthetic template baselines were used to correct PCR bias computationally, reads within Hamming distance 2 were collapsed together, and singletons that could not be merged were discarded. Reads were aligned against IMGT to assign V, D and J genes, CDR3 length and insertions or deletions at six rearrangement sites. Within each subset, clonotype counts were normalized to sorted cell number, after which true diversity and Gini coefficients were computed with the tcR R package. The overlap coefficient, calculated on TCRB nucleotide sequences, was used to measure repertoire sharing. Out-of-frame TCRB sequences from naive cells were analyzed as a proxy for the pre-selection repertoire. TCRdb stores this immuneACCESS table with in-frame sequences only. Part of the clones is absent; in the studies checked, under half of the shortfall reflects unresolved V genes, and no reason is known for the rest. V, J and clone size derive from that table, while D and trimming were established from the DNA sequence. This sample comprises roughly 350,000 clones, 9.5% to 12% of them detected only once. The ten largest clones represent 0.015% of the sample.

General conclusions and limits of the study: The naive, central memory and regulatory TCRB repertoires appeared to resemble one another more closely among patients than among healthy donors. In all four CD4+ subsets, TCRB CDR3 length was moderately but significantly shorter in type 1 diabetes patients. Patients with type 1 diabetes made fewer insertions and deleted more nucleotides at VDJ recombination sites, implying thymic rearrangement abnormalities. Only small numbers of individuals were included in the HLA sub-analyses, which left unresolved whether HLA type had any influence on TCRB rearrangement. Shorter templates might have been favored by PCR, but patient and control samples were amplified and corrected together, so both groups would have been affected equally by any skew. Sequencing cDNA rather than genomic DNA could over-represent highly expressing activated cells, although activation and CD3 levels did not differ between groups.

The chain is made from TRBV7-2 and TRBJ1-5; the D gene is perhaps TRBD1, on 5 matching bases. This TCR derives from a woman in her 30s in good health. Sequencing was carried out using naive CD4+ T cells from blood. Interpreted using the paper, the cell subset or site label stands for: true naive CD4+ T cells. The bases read TGTGCCAGCAGCTTAGGAAGGGGATCCAGCAATCAGCCCCAGCATTTT. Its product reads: CASSLGRGSSNQPQHF.